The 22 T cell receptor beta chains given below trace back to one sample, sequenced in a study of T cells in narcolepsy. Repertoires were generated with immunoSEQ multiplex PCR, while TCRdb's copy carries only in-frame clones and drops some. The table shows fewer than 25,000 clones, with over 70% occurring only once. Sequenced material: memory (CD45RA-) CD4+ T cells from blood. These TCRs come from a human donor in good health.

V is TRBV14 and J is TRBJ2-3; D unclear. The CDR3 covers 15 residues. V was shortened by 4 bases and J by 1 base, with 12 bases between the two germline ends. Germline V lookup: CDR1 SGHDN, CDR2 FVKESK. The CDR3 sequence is CASSLGRTRTDTQYF. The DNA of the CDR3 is TGTGCCAGCAGCCTAGGGCGAACTCGCACAGATACGCAGTATTTT.

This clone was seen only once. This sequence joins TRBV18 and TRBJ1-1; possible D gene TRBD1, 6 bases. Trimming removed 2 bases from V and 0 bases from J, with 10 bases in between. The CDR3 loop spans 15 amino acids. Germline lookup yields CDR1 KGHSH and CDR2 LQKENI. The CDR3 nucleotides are TGTGCCAGCTCACCAATAGGGGGAATGAACACTGAAGCTTTCTTT. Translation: CASSPIGGMNTEAFF. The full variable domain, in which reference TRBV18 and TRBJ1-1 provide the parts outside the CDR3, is NAGVMQNPRHLVRRRGQEARLRCSPMKGHSHVYWYRQLPEEGLKFMVYLQKENIIDESGMPKERFSAEFPKEGPSILRIQQVVRGDSAAYFCASSPIGGMNTEAFFGQGTRLTVV.

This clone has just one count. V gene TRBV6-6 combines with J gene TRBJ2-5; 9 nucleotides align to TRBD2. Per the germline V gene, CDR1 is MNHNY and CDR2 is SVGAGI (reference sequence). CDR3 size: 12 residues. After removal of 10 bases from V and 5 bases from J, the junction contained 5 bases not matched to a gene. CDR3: CATLTSGETQYF. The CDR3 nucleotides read TGTGCCACCCTAACTAGCGGGGAGACCCAGTACTTC.

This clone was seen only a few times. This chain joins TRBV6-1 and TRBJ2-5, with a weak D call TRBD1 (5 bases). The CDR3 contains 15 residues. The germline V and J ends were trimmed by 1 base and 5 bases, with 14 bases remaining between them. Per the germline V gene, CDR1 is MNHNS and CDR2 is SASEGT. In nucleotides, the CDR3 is TGTGCCAGCAGTGAAGGGGGCAGGGCAAATGAGACCCAGTACTTC. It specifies CASSEGGRANETQYF.

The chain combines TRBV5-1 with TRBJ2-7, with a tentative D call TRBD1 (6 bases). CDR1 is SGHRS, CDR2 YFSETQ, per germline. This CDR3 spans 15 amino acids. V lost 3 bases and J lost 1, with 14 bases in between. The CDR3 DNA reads TGCGCCAGCAGCTGGGATACGACAGGATCCTACGAGCAGTACTTC. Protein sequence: CASSWDTTGSYEQYF. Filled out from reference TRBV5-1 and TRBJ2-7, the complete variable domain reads KAGVTQTPRYLIKTRGQQVTLSCSPISGHRSVSWYQQTPGQGLQFLFEYFSETQRNKGNFPGRFSGRQFSNSRSEMNVSTLELGDSALYLCASSWDTTGSYEQYFGPGTRLTVT.

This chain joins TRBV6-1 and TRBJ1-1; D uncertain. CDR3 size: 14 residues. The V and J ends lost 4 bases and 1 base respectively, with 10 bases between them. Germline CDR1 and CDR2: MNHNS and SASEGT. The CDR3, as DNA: TGTGCCAGCAGTGCCAAGCCCCCGAACACTGAAGCTTTCTTT. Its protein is CASSAKPPNTEAFF.

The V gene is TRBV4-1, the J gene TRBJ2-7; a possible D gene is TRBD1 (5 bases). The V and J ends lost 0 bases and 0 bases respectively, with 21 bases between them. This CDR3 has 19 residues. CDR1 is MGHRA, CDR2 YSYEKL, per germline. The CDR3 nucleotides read TGCGCCAGCAGCCAAGATTACACTTGGGGCCAGGATTACTCCTACGAGCAGTACTTC. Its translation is CASSQDYTWGQDYSYEQYF.

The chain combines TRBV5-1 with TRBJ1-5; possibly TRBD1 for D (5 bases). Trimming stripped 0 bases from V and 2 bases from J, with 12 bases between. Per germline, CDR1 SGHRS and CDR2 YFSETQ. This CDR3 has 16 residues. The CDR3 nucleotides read TGCGCCAGCAGCTTGGGAGGGGTTTCTGGCAATCAGCCCCAGCATTTT. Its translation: CASSLGGVSGNQPQHF.

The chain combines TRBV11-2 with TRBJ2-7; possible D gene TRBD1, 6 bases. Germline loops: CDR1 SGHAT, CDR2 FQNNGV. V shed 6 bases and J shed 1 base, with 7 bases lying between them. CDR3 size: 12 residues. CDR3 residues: CASRTGSYEQYF. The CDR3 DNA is TGTGCCAGCAGAACAGGGTCCTACGAGCAGTACTTC.

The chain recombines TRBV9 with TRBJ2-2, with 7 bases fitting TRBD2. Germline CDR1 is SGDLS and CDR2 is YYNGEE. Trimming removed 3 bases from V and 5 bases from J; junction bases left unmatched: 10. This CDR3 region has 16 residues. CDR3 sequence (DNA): TGTGCCAGCAGCGCCCCCACGGGGGGTAGTACCGGGGAGCTGTTTTTT. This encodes CASSAPTGGSTGELFF.

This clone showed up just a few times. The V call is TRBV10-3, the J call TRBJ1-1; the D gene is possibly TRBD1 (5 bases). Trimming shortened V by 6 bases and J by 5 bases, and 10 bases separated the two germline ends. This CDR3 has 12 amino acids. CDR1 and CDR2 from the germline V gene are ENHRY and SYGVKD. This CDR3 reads CAISTGETEAFF. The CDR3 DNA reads TGTGCCATCAGCACAGGCGAAACTGAAGCTTTCTTT.

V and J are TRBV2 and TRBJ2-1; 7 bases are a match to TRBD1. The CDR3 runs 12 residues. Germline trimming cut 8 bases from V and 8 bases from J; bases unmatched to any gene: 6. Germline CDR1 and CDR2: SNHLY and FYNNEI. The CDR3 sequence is CASCYRGDEQFF. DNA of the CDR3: TGTGCCAGCTGCTACAGGGGTGATGAGCAGTTCTTC.

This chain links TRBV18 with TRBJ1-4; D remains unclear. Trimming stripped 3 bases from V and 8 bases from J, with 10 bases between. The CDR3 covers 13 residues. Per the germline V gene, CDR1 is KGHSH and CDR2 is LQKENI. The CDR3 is CASSPGLSEKLFF. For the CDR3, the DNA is TGTGCCAGCTCACCGGGGTTATCCGAAAAACTGTTTTTT.

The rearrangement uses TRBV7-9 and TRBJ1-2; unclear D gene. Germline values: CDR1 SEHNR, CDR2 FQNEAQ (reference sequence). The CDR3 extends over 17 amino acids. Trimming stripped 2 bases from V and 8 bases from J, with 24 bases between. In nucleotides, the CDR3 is TGTGCCAGCAGCTTAAGCGGAATTAGGGTCAAGCCGGGAGGCTACACCTTC. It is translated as CASSLSGIRVKPGGYTF. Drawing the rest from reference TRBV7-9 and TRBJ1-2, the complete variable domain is DTGVSQNPRHKITKRGQNVTFRCDPISEHNRLYWYRQTLGQGPEFLTYFQNEAQLEKSRLLSDRFSAERPKGSFSTLEIQRTEQGDSAMYLCASSLSGIRVKPGGYTFGSGTRLTVV.

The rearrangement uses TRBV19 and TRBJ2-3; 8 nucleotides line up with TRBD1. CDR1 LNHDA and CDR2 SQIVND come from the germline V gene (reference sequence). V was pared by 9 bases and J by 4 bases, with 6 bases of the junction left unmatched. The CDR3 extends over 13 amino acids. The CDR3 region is CASEGQDSDTQYF. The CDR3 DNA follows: TGTGCCAGCGAGGGACAGGATTCAGATACGCAGTATTTT.

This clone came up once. The CDR3 DNA follows: TGTGCCAGTAGGGGACAGGCCCGCGGGGATGAGCAGTTCTTC. It translates to CASRGQARGDEQFF. This sequence joins TRBV19 and TRBJ2-1, with 8 positions matching TRBD1. Trimming removed 6 bases from V and 8 bases from J; junction bases left unmatched: 9. Looked up from germline, CDR1 is LNHDA and CDR2 is SQIVND (reference sequence). This CDR3 is 14 amino acids long.

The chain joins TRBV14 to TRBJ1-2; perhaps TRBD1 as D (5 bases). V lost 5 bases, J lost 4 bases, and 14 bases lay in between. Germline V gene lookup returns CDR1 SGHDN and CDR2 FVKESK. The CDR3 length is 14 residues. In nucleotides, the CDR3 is TGTGCCAGCAGCTCCCTCGGGGCACCCTATGGCTACACCTTC. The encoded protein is CASSSLGAPYGYTF.

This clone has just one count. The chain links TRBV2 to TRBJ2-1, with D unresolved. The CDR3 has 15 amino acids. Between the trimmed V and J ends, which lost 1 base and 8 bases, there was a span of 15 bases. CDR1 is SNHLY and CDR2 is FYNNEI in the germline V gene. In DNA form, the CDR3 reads TGTGCCAGCAGTGAAGAGGGAACCGAGACGGATGAGCAGTTCTTC. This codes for CASSEEGTETDEQFF.

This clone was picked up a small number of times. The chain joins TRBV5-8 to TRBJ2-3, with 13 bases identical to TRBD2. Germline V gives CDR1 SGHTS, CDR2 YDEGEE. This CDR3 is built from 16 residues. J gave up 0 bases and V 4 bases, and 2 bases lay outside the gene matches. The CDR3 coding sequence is TGTGCCAGCAGCCGGGGACTAGCGGGAAGCACAGATACGCAGTATTTT. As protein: CASSRGLAGSTDTQYF.

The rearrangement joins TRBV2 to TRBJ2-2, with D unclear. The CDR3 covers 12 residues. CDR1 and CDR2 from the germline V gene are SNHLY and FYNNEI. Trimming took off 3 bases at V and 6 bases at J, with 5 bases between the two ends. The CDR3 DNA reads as TGTGCCAGCAGTGAGCCGCCCGGGGAGCTGTTTTTT. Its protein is CASSEPPGELFF.

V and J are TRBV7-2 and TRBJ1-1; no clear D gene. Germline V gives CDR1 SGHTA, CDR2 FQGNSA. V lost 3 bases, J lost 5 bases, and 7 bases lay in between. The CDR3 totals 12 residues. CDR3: CASSFVGTEAFF. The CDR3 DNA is TGTGCCAGCAGCTTTGTGGGGACTGAAGCTTTCTTT.

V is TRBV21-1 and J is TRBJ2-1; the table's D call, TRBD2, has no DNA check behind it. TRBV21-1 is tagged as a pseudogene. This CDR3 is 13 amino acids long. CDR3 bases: TGTGCCAGCAGCAAGGGGGGGTACAATGAGCAGTTCTTC. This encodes CASSKGGYNEQFF.